The rows below give T cell receptor beta chains drawn from one sample of a study of blood T cell repertoires in COVID-19. TCRdb's copy holds only in-frame clones and misses some; the assay was immunoSEQ multiplex PCR. The sample shows around 190,000 clones, 70% to 90% of them seen only once. The specimen was peripheral blood. The receptors come from a man aged 18 to 30 who had recovered from COVID-19. Each CDR3 is given with its conserved first and last residue. A D gene is named only where the DNA matches it firmly. Expanded clones get a size class; other rows say once, few or many, or leave the size out.

TRBD2	TRBV7-2	.	TRBJ2-1	CASSKSSGTDNEQFF	TGTGCCAGCAGCAAATCTAGCGGGACAGACAATGAGCAGTTCTTC
TRBD1	TRBV28	.	TRBJ1-1	CASGQGAGTEAFF	TGTGCCAGCGGCCAGGGGGCCGGGACTGAAGCTTTCTTT
.	TRBV7-6	.	TRBJ1-5	CASSLAGEQPQHF	TGTGCCAGCAGCCTCGCGGGGGAACAGCCCCAGCATTTT
.	TRBV6-6	.	TRBJ1-6	CASSYRTVNNSPLHF	TGTGCCAGCAGTTACCGGACAGTCAATAATTCACCCCTCCACTTT
TRBD1	TRBV7-2	once	TRBJ1-4	CASSLGGGTGTATNEKLFF	TGTGCCAGCAGCTTAGGAGGCGGGACAGGGACTGCTACTAATGAAAAACTGTTTTTT
.	TRBV7-5	.	TRBJ2-1	CARSSHPRNEQFF	TGTGCCAGAAGCAGCCACCCGAGGAATGAGCAGTTCTTC
.	TRBV7-9	.	TRBJ2-5	CASSLTVGEETQYF	TGTGCCAGCAGCTTAACAGTAGGGGAAGAGACCCAGTACTTC
.	TRBV6-2/TRBV6-3	.	TRBJ2-3	CASSYGQPTDTQYF	TGTGCCAGCAGTTACGGGCAGCCGACAGATACGCAGTATTTT
TRBD1	TRBV28	.	TRBJ1-4	CASSLRDRREKLFF	TGTGCCAGCAGCCTCCGGGACAGGAGGGAAAAACTGTTTTTT
TRBD2	TRBV29-1	.	TRBJ2-3	CSAGSGTSRIRDTQYF	TGCAGCGCCGGATCTGGGACTAGCAGGATCAGAGATACGCAGTATTTT
TRBD2	TRBV2	.	TRBJ2-2	CASLLATNTGELFF	TGTGCCAGCCTACTAGCGACGAACACCGGGGAGCTGTTTTTT
TRBD1	TRBV2	.	TRBJ1-1	CASSGQGGLAEAFF	TGTGCCAGCAGTGGACAGGGAGGCTTAGCTGAAGCTTTCTTT
.	TRBV14	once	TRBJ1-2	CASSQEVRQGPPGYTF	TGTGCCAGCAGCCAAGAAGTGAGGCAGGGTCCGCCCGGCTACACCTTC
.	TRBV29-1	.	TRBJ1-1	CSVRGSANTEAFF	TGCAGCGTTAGAGGGTCCGCGAACACTGAAGCTTTCTTT
TRBD2	TRBV3-1/TRBV3-2	once	TRBJ2-3	CASSQVYGTRGTDTQYF	TGTGCCAGCAGCCAAGTCTACGGGACTAGAGGCACAGATACGCAGTATTTT
TRBD1	TRBV12-3/TRBV12-4	.	TRBJ2-7	CASSPGGTYEQYF	TGTGCCAGCAGCCCAGGGGGCACCTACGAGCAGTACTTC
.	TRBV6-1	.	TRBJ1-3	CASSEILGGSGNTIYF	TGTGCCAGCAGTGAAATTTTAGGGGGCTCTGGAAACACCATATATTTT
TRBD2	TRBV27	.	TRBJ2-7	CASSLSGTSGYEQYF	TGTGCCAGCAGTTTATCCGGGACTAGCGGCTACGAGCAGTACTTC
TRBD1	TRBV6-5	.	TRBJ1-1	CASSYSDPTGVVFF	TGTGCCAGCAGTTACTCAGATCCGACAGGGGTGGTTTTCTTT
TRBD2	TRBV4-1	.	TRBJ2-5	CASSQGRTSGQETQYF	TGCGCCAGCAGCCAAGGACGGACTAGCGGCCAAGAGACCCAGTACTTC
TRBD1	TRBV29-1	.	TRBJ1-1	CSVDDRGPNTEAFF	TGCAGCGTTGACGACAGGGGACCGAACACTGAAGCTTTCTTT
TRBD1	TRBV6-5	.	TRBJ1-2	CASSQTGTGVGYTF	TGTGCCAGCAGTCAAACCGGGACAGGGGTTGGCTACACCTTC
TRBD1	TRBV3-1/TRBV3-2	.	TRBJ1-3	CASSQWGQALSGNTIYF	TGTGCCAGCAGCCAGTGGGGACAGGCCCTCTCTGGAAACACCATATATTTT
TRBD2	TRBV9	.	TRBJ2-5	CASSVGVGRMQETQYF	TGTGCCAGCAGCGTAGGGGTCGGGAGGATGCAAGAGACCCAGTACTTC
.	TRBV6-5	.	TRBJ2-3	CASVIPGPGADTQYF	TGTGCCAGCGTAATTCCGGGGCCAGGGGCAGATACGCAGTATTTT
TRBD2	TRBV19	.	TRBJ2-1	CASSTTSSSSYNEQFF	TGTGCCAGTAGTACGACTAGCTCCAGCTCCTACAATGAGCAGTTCTTC
TRBD1	TRBV5-1	.	TRBJ2-1	CASSLDRVNEQFF	TGCGCCAGCAGCCTGGACAGGGTAAATGAGCAGTTCTTC
.	TRBV28	once	TRBJ1-5	CASSLLAGALLYSNQPQHF	TGTGCCAGCAGTTTGCTAGCAGGGGCCCTTCTATATAGCAATCAGCCCCAGCATTTT
TRBD2	TRBV7-3	.	TRBJ2-5	CASSLMAPSGYETQYF	TGTGCCAGCAGCTTAATGGCTCCTAGCGGGTATGAGACCCAGTACTTC